The text below deals with one T cell receptor (beta chain). Its antigen is still unknown. This sample is part of a study of blood T cells in healthy people across ages. Through a sample-barcoded 5' primer and a J-beta primer mix, a second PCR was run for 7 to 11 cycles. Per-sample output comprised a minimum of 3 million paired-end reads containing CDR3. From the 5' RACE reads, TCRdb called clonotypes with MiXCR, one entry per CDR3 protein. Here the sample spans roughly 1,500,000 distinct CDR3 sequences, around two fifths being singletons. Germline lookup yields CDR1 MNHEY and CDR2 SVGAGI. The CDR3 has 15 amino acids. Trimming removed 5 bases from V and 7 bases from J, with 20 bases in between. General study findings and limits: The long-lived group displayed more naive CD4+ cells, plus higher diversity, than the aged donors did. While age rose, TCR beta diversity per million T cells dropped in a roughly linear way. Diversity was estimated from one million T cells, and these estimates were considered underestimates.

This clonotype was sampled from a woman aged 18-29 years in good health. The sequencing sample was made of blood. The rearrangement uses TRBV6-5 and TRBJ2-5, with D possibly matching TRBD1 (6 bases). In DNA, the CDR3 is TGTGCCAGCAGTGGGGCAGGGGCCGGCAAAGGGACCCAGTACTTC. This gives the protein CASSGAGAGKGTQYF.